This TCR beta chain is from a study of cytomegalovirus exposure and HLA in healthy donors. The length of the CDR3 is 15 residues. Germline CDR1 reads LNHDA; CDR2 reads SQIVND (reference sequence). V dropped 3 bases and J dropped 2 bases, with 14 bases sitting between them. This PCR relied on a set of 60 Vbeta primers and 13 Jbeta primers. The table came from immunoSEQ multiplex PCR; TCRdb's copy has only in-frame clones and leaves some out. The table has about 190,000 clones, about nine tenths seen once. This clonotype originated in a boy between 2 and 10 years old in good health and CMV-seronegative. The chain has TRBV19 and TRBJ2-7; maybe TRBD1 (6 bases). Material: PBMCs. In DNA, the CDR3 is TGTGCCAGTAGTATTTGGTGGGACACTGCCTACGAGCAGTACTTC. The encoded protein is CASSIWWDTAYEQYF. The complete variable domain, with remaining parts taken from reference TRBV19 and TRBJ2-7, reads DGGITQSPKYLFRKEGQNVTLSCEQNLNHDAMYWYRQDPGQGLRLIYYSQIVNDFQKGDIAEGYSVSREKKESFPLTVTSAQKNPTAFYLCASSIWWDTAYEQYFGPGTRLTVT.